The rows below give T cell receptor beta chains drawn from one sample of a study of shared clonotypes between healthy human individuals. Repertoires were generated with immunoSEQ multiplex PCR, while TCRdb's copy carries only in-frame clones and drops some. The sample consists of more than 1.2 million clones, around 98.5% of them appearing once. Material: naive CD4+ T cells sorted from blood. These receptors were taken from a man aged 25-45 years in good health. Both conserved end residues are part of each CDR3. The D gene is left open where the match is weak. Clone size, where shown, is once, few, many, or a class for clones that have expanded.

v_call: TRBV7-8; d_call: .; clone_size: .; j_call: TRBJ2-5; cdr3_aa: CASRRIGTLTQETQYF; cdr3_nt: TGTGCCAGCAGACGAATAGGGACTCTCACTCAAGAGACCCAGTACTTC
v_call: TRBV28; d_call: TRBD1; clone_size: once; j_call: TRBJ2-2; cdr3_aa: CASSSWDSNTGELFF; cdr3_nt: TGTGCCAGCAGTTCTTGGGACAGTAACACCGGGGAGCTGTTTTTT
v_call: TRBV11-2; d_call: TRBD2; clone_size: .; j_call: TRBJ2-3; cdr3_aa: CASSLEVSGATDTQYF; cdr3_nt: TGTGCCAGCAGCTTAGAGGTTAGCGGGGCCACAGATACGCAGTATTTT
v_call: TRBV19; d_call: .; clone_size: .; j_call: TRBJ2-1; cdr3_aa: CASSIARELQFF; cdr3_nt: TGTGCCAGTAGTATAGCCCGGGAACTCCAGTTCTTC
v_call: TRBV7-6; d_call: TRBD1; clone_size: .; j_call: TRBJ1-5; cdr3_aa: CASSEGAGQPQHF; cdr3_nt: TGTGCCAGCAGCGAGGGGGCGGGGCAGCCCCAGCATTTT
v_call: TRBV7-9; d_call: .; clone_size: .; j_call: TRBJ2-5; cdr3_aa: CASRAGPGELQETQYF; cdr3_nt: TGTGCCAGCCGAGCGGGTCCGGGAGAACTACAAGAGACCCAGTACTTC
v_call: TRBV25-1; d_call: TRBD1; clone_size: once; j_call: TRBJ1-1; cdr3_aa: CASSGSGGRGNTEAFF; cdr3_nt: TGTGCCAGCAGTGGATCAGGGGGAAGGGGGAACACTGAAGCTTTCTTT
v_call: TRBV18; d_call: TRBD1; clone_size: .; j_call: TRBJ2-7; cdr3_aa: CASSRDRALSYEQYF; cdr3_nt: TGTGCCAGCTCACGGGACAGGGCGCTCTCCTACGAGCAGTACTTC
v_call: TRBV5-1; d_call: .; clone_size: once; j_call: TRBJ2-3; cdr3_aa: CASSLGQNTQYF; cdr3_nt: TGCGCCAGCAGCTTGGGACAGAATACGCAGTATTTT
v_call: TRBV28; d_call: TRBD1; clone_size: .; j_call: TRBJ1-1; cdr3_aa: CASSSLTGGAEAFF; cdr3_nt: TGTGCCAGCAGTTCACTAACAGGGGGCGCCGAAGCTTTCTTT
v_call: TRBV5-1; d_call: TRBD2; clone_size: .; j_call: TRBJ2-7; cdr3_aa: CASSRSSSGTYEQYF; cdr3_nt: TGCGCCAGCAGCCGGTCGTCTAGCGGGACTTACGAGCAGTACTTC
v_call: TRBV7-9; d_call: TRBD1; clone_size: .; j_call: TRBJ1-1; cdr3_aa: CASSLGQGSEAFF; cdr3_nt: TGTGCCAGCAGCCTAGGACAGGGGAGCGAAGCTTTCTTT
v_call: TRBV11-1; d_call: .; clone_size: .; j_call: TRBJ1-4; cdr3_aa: CASSLSRAAMDEKLFF; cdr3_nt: TGTGCCAGCAGCTTAAGTCGAGCAGCCATGGATGAAAAACTGTTTTTT
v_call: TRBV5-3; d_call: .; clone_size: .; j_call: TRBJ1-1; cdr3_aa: CARSLGMITEAFF; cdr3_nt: TGTGCCAGAAGCCTCGGAATGATCACTGAAGCTTTCTTT
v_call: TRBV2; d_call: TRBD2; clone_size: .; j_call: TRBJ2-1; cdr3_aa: CASSSLAGGYNEQFF; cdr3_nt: TGTGCCAGCAGCTCACTAGCGGGAGGCTACAATGAGCAGTTCTTC
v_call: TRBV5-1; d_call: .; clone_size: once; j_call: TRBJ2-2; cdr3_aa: CASSLLDPTHTGELFF; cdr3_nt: TGCGCCAGCAGCTTACTTGACCCTACTCACACCGGGGAGCTGTTTTTT
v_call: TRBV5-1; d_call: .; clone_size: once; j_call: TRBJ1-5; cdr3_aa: CASSLGTGDNQPQHF; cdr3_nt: TGCGCCAGCAGCCTAGGGACGGGGGACAATCAGCCCCAGCATTTT